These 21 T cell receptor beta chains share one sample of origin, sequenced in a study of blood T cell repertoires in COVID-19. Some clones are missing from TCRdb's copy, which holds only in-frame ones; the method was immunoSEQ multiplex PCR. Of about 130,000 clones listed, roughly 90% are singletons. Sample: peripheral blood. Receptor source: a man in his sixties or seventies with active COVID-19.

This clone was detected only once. CDR3 nucleotides: TGTGCCAGCAGCGAATGGGGACAGGGGGCTCTGAACATTCAGTACTTC. Amino acid sequence: CASSEWGQGALNIQYF. This rearrangement joins TRBV5-6 to TRBJ2-4; 12 nucleotides match TRBD1. Trimming at V came to 4 bases and at J to 7 bases, leaving 9 bases not matched to a gene. The length of the CDR3 is 16 residues. Germline CDR1 is SGHDT and CDR2 is YYEEEE.

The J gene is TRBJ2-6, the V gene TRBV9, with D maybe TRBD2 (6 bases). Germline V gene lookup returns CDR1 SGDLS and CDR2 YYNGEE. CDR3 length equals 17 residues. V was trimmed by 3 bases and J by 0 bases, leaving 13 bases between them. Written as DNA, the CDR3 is TGTGCCAGCAGCGCGGGACGGACTAACTCTGGGGCCAACGTCCTGACTTTC. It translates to CASSAGRTNSGANVLTF.

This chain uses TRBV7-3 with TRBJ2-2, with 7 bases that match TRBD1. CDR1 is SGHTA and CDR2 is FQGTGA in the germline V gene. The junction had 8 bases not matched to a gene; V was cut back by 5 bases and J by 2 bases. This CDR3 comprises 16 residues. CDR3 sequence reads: CASSPNRGPNTGELFF. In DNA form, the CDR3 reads TGTGCCAGCAGCCCGAACAGGGGCCCTAACACCGGGGAGCTGTTTTTT.

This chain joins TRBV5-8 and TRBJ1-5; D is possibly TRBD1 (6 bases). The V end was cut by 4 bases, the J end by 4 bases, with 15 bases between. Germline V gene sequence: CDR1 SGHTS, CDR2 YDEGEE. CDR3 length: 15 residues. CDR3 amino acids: CASSGGTGRNQPQHF. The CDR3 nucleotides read TGTGCCAGCAGCGGCGGAACAGGGCGGAATCAGCCCCAGCATTTT.

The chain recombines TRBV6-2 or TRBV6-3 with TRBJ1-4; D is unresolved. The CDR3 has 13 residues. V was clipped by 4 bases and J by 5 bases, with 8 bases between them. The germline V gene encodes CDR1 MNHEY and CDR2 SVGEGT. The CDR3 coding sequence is TGTGCCAGCAGTTCAACTCAAAATGAAAAACTGTTTTTT. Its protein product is CASSSTQNEKLFF.

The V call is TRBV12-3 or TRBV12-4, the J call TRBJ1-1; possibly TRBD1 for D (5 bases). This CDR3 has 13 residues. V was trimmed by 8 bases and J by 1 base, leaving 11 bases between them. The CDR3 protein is CASSGRGNTEAFF. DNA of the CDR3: TGTGCCAGCTCGGGGAGGGGGAACACTGAAGCTTTCTTT.

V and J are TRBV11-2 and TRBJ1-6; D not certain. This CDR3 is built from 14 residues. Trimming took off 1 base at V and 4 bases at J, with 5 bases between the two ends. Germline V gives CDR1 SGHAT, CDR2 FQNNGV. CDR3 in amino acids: CASSLGQYNSPLHF. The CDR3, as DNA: TGTGCCAGCAGCTTAGGCCAGTATAATTCACCCCTCCACTTT. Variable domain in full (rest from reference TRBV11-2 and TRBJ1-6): EAGVAQSPRYKIIEKRQSVAFWCNPISGHATLYWYQQILGQGPKLLIQFQNNGVVDDSQLPKDRFSAERLKGVDSTLKIQPAKLEDSAVYLCASSLGQYNSPLHFGNGTRLTVT.

Here the CDR3 DNA reads TGCGCCAGCAGCCAAGAGCCAGGGGTCAATCAGCCCCAGCATTTT. Its translation: CASSQEPGVNQPQHF. V is TRBV4-1 and J is TRBJ1-5, with D possibly matching TRBD1 (6 bases). V was shortened by 0 bases and J by 3 bases, with 9 bases between the two germline ends. CDR1 is MGHRA and CDR2 is YSYEKL in the germline V gene. This CDR3 is built from 15 residues.

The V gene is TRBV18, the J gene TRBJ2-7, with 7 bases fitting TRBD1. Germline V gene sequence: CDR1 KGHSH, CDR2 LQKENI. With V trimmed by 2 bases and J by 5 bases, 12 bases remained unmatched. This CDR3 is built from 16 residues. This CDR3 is CASSPEIRQGENEQYF. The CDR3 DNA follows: TGTGCCAGCTCACCAGAAATTAGACAGGGTGAGAACGAGCAGTACTTC.

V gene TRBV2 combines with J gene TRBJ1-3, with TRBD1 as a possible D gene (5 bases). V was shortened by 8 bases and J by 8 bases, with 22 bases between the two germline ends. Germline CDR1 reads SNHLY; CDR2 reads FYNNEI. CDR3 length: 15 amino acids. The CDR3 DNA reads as TGTGCCAGCGGGGAGGCCGGGACTTACAGAGACACCATATATTTT. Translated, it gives CASGEAGTYRDTIYF.

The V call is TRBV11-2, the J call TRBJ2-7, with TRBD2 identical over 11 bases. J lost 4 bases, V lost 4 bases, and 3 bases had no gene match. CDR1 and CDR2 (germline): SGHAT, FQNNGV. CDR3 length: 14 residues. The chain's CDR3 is CASSSIAGGYEQYF. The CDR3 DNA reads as TGTGCCAGCAGCTCGATAGCGGGAGGGTACGAGCAGTACTTC.

The CDR3 DNA sequence: TGTGCCAGCACCGAAGGGGTCGCGGGACCCCAAGAGACCCAGTACTTC. Protein product: CASTEGVAGPQETQYF. This chain links TRBV2 with TRBJ2-5; tentative D call: TRBD2 (6 bases). The V gene's germline CDR1 is SNHLY and CDR2 FYNNEI. With 7 bases removed from V and 1 base from J, the gap between germline ends came to 19 bases. CDR3 length: 16 amino acids.

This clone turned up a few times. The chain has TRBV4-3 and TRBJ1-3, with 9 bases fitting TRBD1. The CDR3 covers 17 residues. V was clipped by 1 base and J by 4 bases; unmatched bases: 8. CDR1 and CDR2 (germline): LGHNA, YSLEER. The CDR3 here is CASSQGFLGQGGNTIYF. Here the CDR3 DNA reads TGCGCCAGCAGCCAAGGCTTCCTGGGACAGGGAGGAAACACCATATATTTT.

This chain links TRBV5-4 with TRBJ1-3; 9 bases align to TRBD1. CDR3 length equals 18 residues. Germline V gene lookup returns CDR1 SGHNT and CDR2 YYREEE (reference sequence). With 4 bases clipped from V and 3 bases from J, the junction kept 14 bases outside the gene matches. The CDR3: CASSPDRGASFSGNTIYF. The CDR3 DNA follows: TGTGCCAGCAGCCCGGACAGGGGCGCCTCGTTTAGTGGAAACACCATATATTTT.

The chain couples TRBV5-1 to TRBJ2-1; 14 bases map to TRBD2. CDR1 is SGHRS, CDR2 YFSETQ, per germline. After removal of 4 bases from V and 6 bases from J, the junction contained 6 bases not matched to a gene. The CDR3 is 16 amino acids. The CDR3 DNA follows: TGCGCCAGCAGCCCTGGGACTAGCGGGAGAAGCAATGAGCAGTTCTTC. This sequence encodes CASSPGTSGRSNEQFF.

This chain's CDR3 is CASSLVDYAYEQYF. CDR3 sequence (DNA): TGTGCCAGCAGCTTGGTGGACTACGCCTACGAGCAGTACTTC. The chain employs TRBV5-8 and TRBJ2-7, with D tentatively TRBD2 (6 bases). Germline V gives CDR1 SGHTS, CDR2 YDEGEE. Trimming left V 0 bases short and J 2 bases short, with 9 bases between. This CDR3 comprises 14 residues.

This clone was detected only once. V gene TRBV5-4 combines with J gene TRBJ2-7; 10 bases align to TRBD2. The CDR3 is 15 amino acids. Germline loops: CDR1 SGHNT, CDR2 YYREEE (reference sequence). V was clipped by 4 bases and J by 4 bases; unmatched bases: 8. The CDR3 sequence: CASSPAASGRYEQYF. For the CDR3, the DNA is TGTGCCAGCAGCCCGGCGGCTAGCGGGAGATACGAGCAGTACTTC. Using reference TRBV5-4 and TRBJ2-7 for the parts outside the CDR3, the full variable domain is ETGVTQSPTHLIKTRGQQVTLRCSSQSGHNTVSWYQQALGQGPQFIFQYYREEENGRGNFPPRFSGLQFPNYSSELNVNALELDDSALYLCASSPAASGRYEQYFGPGTRLTVT.

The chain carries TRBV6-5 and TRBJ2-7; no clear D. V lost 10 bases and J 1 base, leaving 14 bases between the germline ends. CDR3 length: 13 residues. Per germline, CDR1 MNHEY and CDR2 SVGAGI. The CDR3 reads CATWSEKSYEQYF. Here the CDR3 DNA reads TGTGCCACCTGGTCGGAGAAATCCTACGAGCAGTACTTC.

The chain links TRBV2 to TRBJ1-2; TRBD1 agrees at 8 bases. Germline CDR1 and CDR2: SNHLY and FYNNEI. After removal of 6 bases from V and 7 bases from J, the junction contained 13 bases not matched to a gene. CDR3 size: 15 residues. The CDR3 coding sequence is TGTGCCAGCAGCCCCAACGATCAGGGGGCGTCTGGCTACACCTTC. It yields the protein CASSPNDQGASGYTF.

CDR3 bases: TGTGCCAGCGGCAGTGCTCAAGAGACCCAGTACTTC. Amino acid sequence: CASGSAQETQYF. The V and J genes are TRBV28 and TRBJ2-5, with D unresolved. V dropped 8 bases and J dropped 2 bases, with 9 bases sitting between them. In germline, CDR1 is MDHEN, CDR2 SYDVKM. CDR3 length: 12 residues.

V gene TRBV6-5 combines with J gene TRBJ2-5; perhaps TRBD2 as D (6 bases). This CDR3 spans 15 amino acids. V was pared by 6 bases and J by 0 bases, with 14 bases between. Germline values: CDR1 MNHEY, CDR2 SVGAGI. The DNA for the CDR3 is TGTGCCAGCAGCTCCCAAGGCGGGAACCAAGAGACCCAGTACTTC. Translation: CASSSQGGNQETQYF.